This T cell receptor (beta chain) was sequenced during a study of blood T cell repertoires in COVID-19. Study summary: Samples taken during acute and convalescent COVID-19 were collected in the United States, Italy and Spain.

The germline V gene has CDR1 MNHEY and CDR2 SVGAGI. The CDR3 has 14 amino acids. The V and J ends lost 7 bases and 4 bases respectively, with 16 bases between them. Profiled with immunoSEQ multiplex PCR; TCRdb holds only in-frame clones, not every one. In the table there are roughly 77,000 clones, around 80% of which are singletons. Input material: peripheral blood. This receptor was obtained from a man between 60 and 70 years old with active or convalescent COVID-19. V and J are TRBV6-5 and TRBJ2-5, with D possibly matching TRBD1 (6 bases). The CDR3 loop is CASTQGGNGETQYF. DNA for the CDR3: TGTGCCAGCACCCAAGGGGGTAATGGAGAGACCCAGTACTTC.